The T cell receptor (beta chain) described here comes from a study of blood T cell repertoires in COVID-19 (dated by TCRdb to the early 2020s). With regard to the full study: Samples from collaborators originated in the United States, Italy and Spain and spanned both the acute and convalescent phases of COVID-19. The dataset comprised deeply sampled blood TCRbeta repertoires from subjects exposed to, actively infected with, or recovered from COVID-19. Samples were obtained from the ongoing ImmuneRACE study (first 160 participants) and from 1,254 subjects provided by 6 global collaborators. A freely available public database, intended as a resource for researchers studying the immune response to SARS-CoV-2, is where the repertoires were released. Where available, HLA class I and class II types were obtained from metadata supplied by the sample provider rather than from assay-based typing. The sample metadata nearly always contained a de-identified subject ID, COVID-19 status, age in years and sex. The material from the prospective study consisted of cDNA or gDNA derived from T cells, B-cell-depleted T cells, or PBMCs.

Beyond this particular receptor, the publication reports: Clinical and demographic metadata were provided uncurated, with the amount varying by source and participant.

Comment on this clone: This receptor's antigen is unknown. No quality values exist for individual bases; no much larger clone is one base distant.

One collaborating source in Seattle enrolled patients during active infection and followed them longitudinally through the course of disease. The collaborating institutions used their own protocols to collect whole blood in K2EDTA tubes. Collaborator samples were shipped for TCRbeta analysis as frozen whole blood, isolated PBMCs, or DNA extracted from either sample type. TCRbeta CDR3 regions were amplified from genomic DNA by means of the immunoSEQ Assay, a bias-controlled multiplex PCR. As for the authors' bioinformatics: The number of nucleated cells in each sample was estimated from the amplification of reference gene primers within the assay. Sequence reads were collapsed and filtered to measure the absolute abundance of every unique TCRbeta CDR3 rearrangement. For each sample, productive Simpson clonality was calculated as the square root of Simpson's diversity index across productive rearrangements. Not all clones reach the TCRdb copy of this immuneACCESS table, which keeps in-frame sequences only. Checked studies attribute under half of the gap to unresolved V genes and leave the rest unexplained. V, J and clone size derive from that table, while D and trimming were established from the DNA sequence. For this sample the table gives 200,000 to 250,000 clones, of which 80% to 95% were detected only once. Approximately 0.77% of the sample comes from the top ten.

Its CDR3 holds 16 amino acids, cysteine through phenylalanine. Only the CDR3 part of the read is kept: 48 bases, read in frame from the first base. This chain is built from TRBV21-1 and TRBJ1-5. TRBV21-1 is listed as a pseudogene. The sample consisted of peripheral blood. The clonotype was recovered from a man between 60 and 70 years old with COVID-19, enrolled during active disease. DNA sequence: TGTGCCACCGCTCGCGACAGAGTAGCGGGCAATCAGCCCCAGCATTTT. It specifies CATARDRVAGNQPQHF.